These T cell receptor beta chains were read from a single sample in a study of shared T cell receptors in the human thymus. The data were produced by immunoSEQ multiplex PCR, yet TCRdb's version contains in-frame clones alone and is incomplete. In the table there are approximately 730,000 clones, 80% to 90% of which are singletons. The same sample was also used in a study of human thymus T cells.

The sequencing input was thymocytes. The origin of the receptors is a girl in the first two years of life with a congenital heart defect. Both conserved end residues are part of each CDR3. Each record gives: clone size, D gene, J gene, V gene, CDR3 protein, CDR3 DNA. A D gene is named only where the DNA matches it firmly. Where a row states a size, it is once, few, many or the class of an expanded clone; other rows omit it.

clone size: NA; D gene: NA; J gene: TRBJ2-3; V gene: TRBV5-8; CDR3 protein: CASHTPGSNAYTQYF; CDR3 DNA: TGTGCCAGTCATACTCCGGGATCCAATGCCTATACGCAGTATTTT
clone size: NA; D gene: TRBD1; J gene: TRBJ1-1; V gene: TRBV4-1; CDR3 protein: CASSQGTGHTEAFF; CDR3 DNA: TGCGCCAGCAGCCAAGGGACAGGGCACACTGAAGCTTTCTTT
clone size: NA; D gene: NA; J gene: TRBJ1-5; V gene: TRBV28; CDR3 protein: CASSPLAREQPQHF; CDR3 DNA: TGTGCCAGCAGTCCTCTCGCCCGAGAGCAGCCCCAGCATTTT
clone size: NA; D gene: NA; J gene: TRBJ1-1; V gene: TRBV7-9; CDR3 protein: CASSLQTGQTFMCTEAFF; CDR3 DNA: TGTGCCAGCAGCTTACAAACGGGACAAACATTTATGTGCACTGAAGCTTTCTTT
clone size: NA; D gene: TRBD2; J gene: TRBJ2-4; V gene: TRBV28; CDR3 protein: CASSAGLAANIQYF; CDR3 DNA: TGTGCCAGCAGTGCGGGACTAGCGGCCAACATTCAGTACTTC
clone size: once; D gene: NA; J gene: TRBJ1-2; V gene: TRBV28; CDR3 protein: CASRIWGTRGSDGYTF; CDR3 DNA: TGTGCCAGCAGAATATGGGGGACGCGGGGATCCGATGGCTACACCTTC
clone size: few; D gene: TRBD1; J gene: TRBJ2-7; V gene: TRBV27; CDR3 protein: CASSRGQGLPYEQYF; CDR3 DNA: TGTGCCAGCAGTCGGGGACAGGGGCTCCCCTACGAGCAGTACTTC
clone size: once; D gene: NA; J gene: TRBJ2-2; V gene: TRBV9; CDR3 protein: CASSVGTIEGAGHTGELFF; CDR3 DNA: TGTGCCAGCAGCGTAGGAACGATCGAGGGGGCGGGGCACACCGGGGAGCTGTTTTTT
clone size: NA; D gene: NA; J gene: TRBJ1-1; V gene: TRBV7-2; CDR3 protein: CASSVGGGLGKMNTEAFF; CDR3 DNA: TGTGCCAGCAGCGTCGGGGGGGGGCTTGGGAAAATGAACACTGAAGCTTTCTTT
clone size: NA; D gene: TRBD1; J gene: TRBJ1-1; V gene: TRBV11-2; CDR3 protein: CASSLVLDRENTEAFF; CDR3 DNA: TGTGCCAGCAGCTTAGTTCTCGACAGGGAGAACACTGAAGCTTTCTTT
clone size: NA; D gene: TRBD2; J gene: TRBJ2-5; V gene: TRBV7-2; CDR3 protein: CASSNSAGGQETQYF; CDR3 DNA: TGTGCCAGCAGTAACTCAGCGGGGGGACAAGAGACCCAGTACTTC
clone size: NA; D gene: NA; J gene: TRBJ1-1; V gene: TRBV14; CDR3 protein: CASSQEGGRGTENTEAFF; CDR3 DNA: TGTGCCAGCAGCCAAGAGGGGGGAAGAGGGACGGAAAACACTGAAGCTTTCTTT
clone size: once; D gene: TRBD1; J gene: TRBJ2-7; V gene: TRBV6-1; CDR3 protein: CASSKTGAAYEQYF; CDR3 DNA: TGTGCCAGCAGTAAGACAGGGGCTGCCTACGAGCAGTACTTC
clone size: NA; D gene: TRBD2; J gene: TRBJ2-5; V gene: TRBV7-2; CDR3 protein: CASSLDRGVSETQYF; CDR3 DNA: TGTGCCAGCAGCTTAGACCGGGGGGTTAGTGAGACCCAGTACTTC
clone size: NA; D gene: TRBD2; J gene: TRBJ2-1; V gene: TRBV7-9; CDR3 protein: CASSQLVGLAGGVEQFF; CDR3 DNA: TGTGCCAGCAGCCAACTGGTGGGGCTAGCGGGGGGGGTGGAGCAGTTCTTC
clone size: NA; D gene: NA; J gene: TRBJ1-1; V gene: TRBV9; CDR3 protein: CASSPETANTEAFF; CDR3 DNA: TGTGCCAGCAGCCCAGAGACAGCAAACACTGAAGCTTTCTTT
clone size: NA; D gene: NA; J gene: TRBJ1-5; V gene: TRBV9; CDR3 protein: CASSVAEEGDQPQHF; CDR3 DNA: TGTGCCAGCAGCGTCGCCGAAGAGGGCGATCAGCCCCAGCATTTT
clone size: NA; D gene: TRBD2; J gene: TRBJ2-2; V gene: TRBV7-3; CDR3 protein: CASSKTSGGGEGATGELFF; CDR3 DNA: TGTGCCAGCAGCAAGACTAGCGGGGGGGGTGAAGGTGCCACCGGGGAGCTGTTTTTT
clone size: NA; D gene: NA; J gene: TRBJ2-3; V gene: TRBV11-3; CDR3 protein: CASSLERADTQYF; CDR3 DNA: TGTGCCAGCAGCTTAGAGAGGGCAGATACGCAGTATTTT
clone size: NA; D gene: NA; J gene: TRBJ1-2; V gene: TRBV7-9; CDR3 protein: CASTHPGNSGYTF; CDR3 DNA: TGTGCCAGCACTCATCCCGGGAACTCGGGCTACACCTTC